Each of the 20 T cell receptor beta chains below was sequenced from the same sample in a study of STAT5B mutations in CD4+ large granular lymphocyte leukemia. Data came from immunoSEQ multiplex PCR; TCRdb stores just in-frame clones and leaves some out. The table has around 26,000 clones, about 79% seen once; the top ten hold approximately 9.5%. The sequencing sample was made of CD4+ T cells from blood buffy coats. All receptors derive from a human donor in good health.

The chain links TRBV18 to TRBJ2-5; TRBD2 matches 9 bases. The CDR3 contains 15 residues. Germline V gene lookup returns CDR1 KGHSH and CDR2 LQKENI. J lost 3 bases, V lost 1 base, and 3 bases had no gene match. The CDR3 nucleotides are TGTGCCAGCTCACCACTAGCGGGGGATGAAGAGACCCAGTACTTC. Amino acids: CASSPLAGDEETQYF.

The chain combines TRBV5-4 with TRBJ2-3; 13 nucleotides align to TRBD2. CDR1 is SGHNT, CDR2 YYREEE, per germline (reference sequence). V shed 0 bases, J shed 0 bases, and the junction held 4 bases outside the gene matches. CDR3 length: 18 residues. CDR3 sequence reads: CASSLAGLAGTSTDTQYF. The CDR3 DNA sequence: TGTGCCAGCAGCTTGGCGGGACTAGCGGGGACTAGCACAGATACGCAGTATTTT.

The rearrangement links TRBV18 to TRBJ1-1; maybe TRBD1 (6 bases). The CDR3 is 19 residues long. Per the germline V gene, CDR1 is KGHSH and CDR2 is LQKENI. V gave up 2 bases and J gave up 0 bases, with 22 bases separating them. In nucleotides, the CDR3 is TGTGCCAGCTCACCAGCGTATTTTGGCAGGGGACTTTTGAACACTGAAGCTTTCTTT. Protein sequence: CASSPAYFGRGLLNTEAFF.

The chain joins TRBV2 to TRBJ2-5, with D perhaps TRBD1 or TRBD2 (5 bases each). Trimming took off 7 bases at V and 7 bases at J, with 16 bases between the two ends. The CDR3 has 13 amino acids. CDR1 is SNHLY and CDR2 is FYNNEI in the germline V gene. The CDR3 sequence is CASMTRRGATQYF. CDR3 DNA: TGTGCCAGCATGACAAGAAGAGGGGCGACCCAGTACTTC.

This clone was seen more than once but under ten times. This sequence joins TRBV28 and TRBJ2-1; 14 bases fit TRBD2. Germline CDR1 is MDHEN and CDR2 is SYDVKM. J gave up 4 bases and V 5 bases, and 4 bases lay outside the gene matches. The CDR3 totals 16 residues. The CDR3 region has the DNA TGTGCCAGCAGTCCCAGACTAGCGGGAGGGTACAATGAGCAGTTCTTC. Amino acids: CASSPRLAGGYNEQFF.

The chain employs TRBV5-6 and TRBJ1-4; possibly TRBD1 for D (6 bases). Germline V gene sequence: CDR1 SGHDT, CDR2 YYEEEE. CDR3 length equals 16 residues. Trimming stripped 3 bases from V and 3 bases from J, with 15 bases between. The CDR3 nucleotides read TGTGCCAGCAGCTCGGCCAGGGGCGCGGCTAATGAAAAACTGTTTTTT. Its protein product is CASSSARGAANEKLFF.

The chain employs TRBV5-5 and TRBJ2-2; D is unresolved. V lost 0 bases to trimming and J lost 0 bases, with 15 bases between them. CDR1 and CDR2 (germline): SGHKS, YYEKEE (reference sequence). CDR3 length: 18 residues. The CDR3 sequence: CASSLGALAPTNTGELFF. The CDR3 nucleotides read TGTGCCAGCAGCTTGGGAGCTTTGGCCCCAACGAACACCGGGGAGCTGTTTTTT.

The rearrangement uses TRBV5-1 and TRBJ2-2; the match to TRBD2 covers 8 bases. The CDR3 extends over 17 amino acids. Per germline, CDR1 SGHRS and CDR2 YFSETQ. The trim removed 0 bases at V and 2 bases at J, leaving 6 bases unmatched. In DNA form, the CDR3 reads TGCGCCAGCAGCTTGGACTCTGCGGGAGGTAACACCGGGGAGCTGTTTTTT. Protein: CASSLDSAGGNTGELFF.

Here the CDR3 DNA reads TGTGCCAGCAGCCTACGAACGCGGCGGGAGCGAGAGACCCAGTACTTC. Amino acids: CASSLRTRRERETQYF. V is TRBV11-1 and J is TRBJ2-5, with TRBD2 matching over 7 bases. This CDR3 contains 16 residues. The germline gives CDR1 SGHAT, CDR2 FQDESV (reference sequence). Trimming at V came to 5 bases and at J to 4 bases, leaving 13 bases not matched to a gene.

In nucleotides, the CDR3 is TGTGCCAGCACCCGGGAATTTTTGGGGGGACAGGGGAAGAACAATGAGCAGTTCTTC. Amino acids: CASTREFLGGQGKNNEQFF. The chain has TRBV7-9 and TRBJ2-1; 10 positions agree with TRBD1. The CDR3 spans 19 residues. Germline lookup yields CDR1 SEHNR and CDR2 FQNEAQ (reference sequence). The ends lost 7 bases at V and 5 bases at J; junction bases unmatched: 20.

The chain carries TRBV19 and TRBJ2-3; 7 bases align to TRBD2. The CDR3 extends over 20 amino acids. Germline values: CDR1 LNHDA, CDR2 SQIVND (reference sequence). J gave up 0 bases and V 0 bases, and 15 bases lay outside the gene matches. CDR3 protein: CASSIDLWQGPAGSTDTQYF. The CDR3 nucleotides are TGTGCCAGTAGTATAGATCTATGGCAGGGACCAGCGGGGAGCACAGATACGCAGTATTTT.

The V gene is TRBV10-3, the J gene TRBJ2-3; TRBD1 matches at 7 bases. The CDR3 runs to 14 residues. The ends lost 10 bases at V and 3 bases at J; junction bases unmatched: 10. The germline gives CDR1 ENHRY, CDR2 SYGVKD. The CDR3 DNA reads as TGTGCCACCGCGTGGGACAGTTGGACAGATACGCAGTATTTT. Protein: CATAWDSWTDTQYF.

This clone was observed a single time. V and J are TRBV6-1 and TRBJ1-1; D remains unclear. Deletions cut 6 bases from V and 11 bases from J, with 13 bases between. This CDR3 contains 11 residues. Germline V CDR1 and CDR2: MNHNS, SASEGT. The CDR3 region is CASSHGLSAFF. CDR3 in DNA: TGTGCCAGCAGCCACGGGCTCTCGGCTTTCTTT.

This clone is classed as medium-sized. The chain carries TRBV19 and TRBJ2-5, with 9 bases lining up with TRBD2. The CDR3 is 16 residues long. Germline values: CDR1 LNHDA, CDR2 SQIVND (reference sequence). Trimming removed 4 bases from V and 4 bases from J; junction bases left unmatched: 10. The CDR3 here is CASSTHEAGGGETQYF. CDR3 nucleotide sequence: TGTGCCAGTAGTACCCATGAAGCGGGGGGAGGAGAGACCCAGTACTTC. Together with reference TRBV19 and TRBJ2-5, the CDR3 gives the full variable domain: DGGITQSPKYLFRKEGQNVTLSCEQNLNHDAMYWYRQDPGQGLRLIYYSQIVNDFQKGDIAEGYSVSREKKESFPLTVTSAQKNPTAFYLCASSTHEAGGGETQYFGPGTRLLVL.

This clone was picked up a small number of times. The chain couples TRBV29-1 to TRBJ1-2, with 7 nucleotides matching TRBD1. The germline V gene has CDR1 SQVTM and CDR2 ANQGSEA. Trimming took 7 bases from V and 7 from J; bases not matched to a gene: 12. The CDR3 extends over 13 amino acids. CDR3 region: CSAGDSGGGGYTF. In DNA form, the CDR3 reads TGCAGCGCAGGGGACAGTGGGGGTGGTGGCTACACCTTC.

The J gene is TRBJ2-7, the V gene TRBV6-5, with D uncertain. The CDR3 length is 16 residues. Trimming removed 0 bases at V and 2 bases at J, with 14 bases between. Per the germline V gene, CDR1 is MNHEY and CDR2 is SVGAGI. CDR3 DNA: TGTGCCAGCAGTTACTCTTCGGCCGACGACCCCTACGAGCAGTACTTC. Protein sequence: CASSYSSADDPYEQYF.

The rearrangement uses TRBV5-1 and TRBJ1-4; D ambiguous. This CDR3 contains 15 residues. Trimming cost V 4 bases and J 8 bases, with 18 bases left between them. The germline V gene has CDR1 SGHRS and CDR2 YFSETQ. CDR3 nucleotide sequence: TGCGCCAGCAGCCCCGTAGGACTGGGGTACGAAAAACTGTTTTTT. Its protein product is CASSPVGLGYEKLFF.

The count of this clone is one. V usage is TRBV6-4 and J usage is TRBJ1-1; no definite D call. The CDR3 loop spans 14 amino acids. Germline V gene sequence: CDR1 MRHNA, CDR2 SNTAGT. Trimming removed 6 bases from V and 4 bases from J, with 15 bases in between. The CDR3 reads CASRDSPLGTEAFF. The CDR3 DNA sequence: TGTGCCAGCAGGGATTCACCCCTTGGCACTGAAGCTTTCTTT.

The CDR3 nucleotides read TGTGCCAGCAGCCAAGCGTGGGGTAATTCGGCCAAAAACATTCAGTACTTC. Translating gives CASSQAWGNSAKNIQYF. This rearrangement joins TRBV14 to TRBJ2-4, with no clear D. Germline-derived CDR1 and CDR2 are SGHDN and FVKESK. This CDR3 spans 17 amino acids. Trimming removed 1 base at V and 1 base at J, with 14 bases between.

The rearrangement uses TRBV6-1 and TRBJ2-1; D gene ambiguous. Trimming cost V 3 bases and J 2 bases, with 8 bases left between them. Germline-derived CDR1 and CDR2 are MNHNS and SASEGT. The CDR3 covers 14 residues. The CDR3 nucleotides are TGTGCCAGCAGTGAGATTAATCCCTACAATGAGCAGTTCTTC. This sequence encodes CASSEINPYNEQFF.